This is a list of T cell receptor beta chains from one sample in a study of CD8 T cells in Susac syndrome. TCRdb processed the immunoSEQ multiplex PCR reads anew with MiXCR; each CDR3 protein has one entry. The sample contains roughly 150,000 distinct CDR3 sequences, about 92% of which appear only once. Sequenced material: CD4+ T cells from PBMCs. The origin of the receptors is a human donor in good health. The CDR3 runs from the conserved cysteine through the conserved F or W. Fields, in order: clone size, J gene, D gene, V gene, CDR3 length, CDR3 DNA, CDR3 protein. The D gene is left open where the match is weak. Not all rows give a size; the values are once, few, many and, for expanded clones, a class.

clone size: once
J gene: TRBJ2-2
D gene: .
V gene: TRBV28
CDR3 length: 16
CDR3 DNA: TGTGCCAGCAGTTTAACCGGGCGAACCAACACCGGGGAGCTGTTTTTT
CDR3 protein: CASSLTGRTNTGELFF

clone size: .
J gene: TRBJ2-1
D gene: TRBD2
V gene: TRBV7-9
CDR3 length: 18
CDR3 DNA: TGTGCCAGCAGCTCTCTGGGACTCCGGGAGGGTACCTACAATGAGCAGTTCTTC
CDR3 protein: CASSSLGLREGTYNEQFF

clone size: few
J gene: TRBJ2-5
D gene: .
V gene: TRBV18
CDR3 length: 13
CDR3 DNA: TGTGCCAGCTCACCTTCAGGTCGGGAGACCCAGTACTTC
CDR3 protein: CASSPSGRETQYF

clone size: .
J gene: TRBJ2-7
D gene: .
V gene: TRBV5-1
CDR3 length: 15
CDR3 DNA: TGCGCCAGCAGCTTGGAAGGTTTTAGCTCCTACGAGCAGTACTTC
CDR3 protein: CASSLEGFSSYEQYF

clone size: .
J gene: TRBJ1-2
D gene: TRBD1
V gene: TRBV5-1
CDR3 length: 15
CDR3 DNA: TGCGCCAGCAGCTCCCGGGACAGGGGGCGAGATGGCTACACCTTC
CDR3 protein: CASSSRDRGRDGYTF

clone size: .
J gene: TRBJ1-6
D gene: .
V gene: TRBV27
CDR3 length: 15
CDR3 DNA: TGTGCCAGCAGGACAGACAGCTCCTATAATTCACCCCTCCACTTT
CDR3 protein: CASRTDSSYNSPLHF

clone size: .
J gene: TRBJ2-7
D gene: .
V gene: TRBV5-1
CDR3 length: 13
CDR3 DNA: TGCGCCAGCAGCTTGGCCCCGGGTTACGAGCAGTACTTC
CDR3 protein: CASSLAPGYEQYF

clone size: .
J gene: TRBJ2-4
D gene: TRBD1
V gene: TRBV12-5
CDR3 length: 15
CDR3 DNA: TGTGCTAGTGGTTTAGCCGGGACAGGCGGAGGGATTCAGTACTTC
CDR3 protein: CASGLAGTGGGIQYF

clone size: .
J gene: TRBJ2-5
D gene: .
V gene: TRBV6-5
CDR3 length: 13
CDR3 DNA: TGTGCCAGCAGTAGAGCGGGCCAAGAGACCCAGTACTTC
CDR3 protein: CASSRAGQETQYF

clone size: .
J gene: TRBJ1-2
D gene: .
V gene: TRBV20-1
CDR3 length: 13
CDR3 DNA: TGCAGTGCTAGGGACACCGCTAACTATGGCTACACCTTC
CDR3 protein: CSARDTANYGYTF

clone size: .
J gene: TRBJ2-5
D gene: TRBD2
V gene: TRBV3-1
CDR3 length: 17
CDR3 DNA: TGTGCCAGCAGCCATGGAAGTCGGGGCGGGAGACAAGAGACCCAGTACTTC
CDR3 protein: CASSHGSRGGRQETQYF

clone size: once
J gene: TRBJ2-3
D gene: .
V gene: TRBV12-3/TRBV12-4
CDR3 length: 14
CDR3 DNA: TGTGCCAGCAGTGTGACTACGAGCACAGATACGCAGTATTTT
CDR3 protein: CASSVTTSTDTQYF

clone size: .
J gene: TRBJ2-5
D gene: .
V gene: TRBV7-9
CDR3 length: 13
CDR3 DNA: TGTGCCAGCAGTACGGCCGCGCAAGAGACCCAGTACTTC
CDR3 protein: CASSTAAQETQYF

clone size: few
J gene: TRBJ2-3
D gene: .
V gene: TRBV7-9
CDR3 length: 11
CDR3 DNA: TGTGCCAGCCGGAGATTAGATACGCAGTATTTT
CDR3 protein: CASRRLDTQYF

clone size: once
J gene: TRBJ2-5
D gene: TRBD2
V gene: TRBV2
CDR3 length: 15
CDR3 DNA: TGTGCCAGCACTCCGGGACTAGCCGGACAAGAGACCCAGTACTTC
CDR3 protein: CASTPGLAGQETQYF

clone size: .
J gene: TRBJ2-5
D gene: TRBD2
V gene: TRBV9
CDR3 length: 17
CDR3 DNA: TGTGCCAGCAGCCTCGGGACTAGCGGGAGTTTACAAGAGACCCAGTACTTC
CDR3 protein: CASSLGTSGSLQETQYF

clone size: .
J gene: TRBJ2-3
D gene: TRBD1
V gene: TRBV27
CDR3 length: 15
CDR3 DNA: TGTGCCAGCAGTTTGACAGGGTTCGGCACAGATACGCAGTATTTT
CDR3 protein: CASSLTGFGTDTQYF

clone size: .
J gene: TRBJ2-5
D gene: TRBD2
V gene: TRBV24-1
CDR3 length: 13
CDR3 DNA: TGTGCCACCAGTGAAGGTAGCGGGGAGACCCAGTACTTC
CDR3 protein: CATSEGSGETQYF